This entry lists 30 T cell receptor beta chains sequenced from one sample in a study of T cells after posttransplantation cyclophosphamide. TCRdb's copy holds only in-frame clones and misses some; the assay was immunoSEQ multiplex PCR. The sample records roughly 25,000 clones, approximately 85% being singletons. Source material: PBMCs. The source of these receptors is a woman aged 55-70 years with a blood cancer, CMV-positive, and with a related stem cell donor.

The rearrangement links TRBV5-1 to TRBJ1-1; 9 positions match TRBD1. Trimming cost V 3 bases and J 5 bases; bases outside gene matches: 8. Germline V gives CDR1 SGHRS, CDR2 YFSETQ. CDR3 length: 15 residues. Written as DNA, the CDR3 is TGCGCCAGCAGCTGGGGGGACAGGGAGATTACTGAAGCTTTCTTT. Translating it yields CASSWGDREITEAFF.

The V call is TRBV27, the J call TRBJ2-7, with 13 bases that match TRBD2. This CDR3 contains 15 residues. CDR1 is MNHEY and CDR2 is SMNVEV in the germline V gene (reference sequence). Losses at the gene ends were 2 bases for V and 6 bases for J; bases not matched to a gene: 4. For the CDR3, the DNA is TGTGCCAGCAGTTTAGCGGGACTAGCGGGGTGCGAGCAGTACTTC. It codes for CASSLAGLAGCEQYF.

The rearrangement links TRBV5-4 to TRBJ2-2; weak D call: TRBD2 (6 bases). Germline-derived CDR1 and CDR2 are SGHNT and YYREEE (reference sequence). Trimming cost V 3 bases and J 2 bases, with 8 bases left between them. CDR3 length equals 14 residues. The DNA of the CDR3 is TGTGCCAGCAGCTCGGAGGGAAACACCGGGGAGCTGTTTTTT. Translating gives CASSSEGNTGELFF.

V is TRBV6-5 and J is TRBJ1-1; no definite D call. The germline CDR1 and CDR2 sequences are MNHEY and SVGAGI. The V and J ends lost 2 bases and 1 base respectively, with 5 bases between them. This CDR3 comprises 13 residues. The CDR3, as DNA: TGTGCCAGCAGTTACCCCGGGAACACTGAAGCTTTCTTT. Protein: CASSYPGNTEAFF.

This chain uses TRBV14 with TRBJ2-7; maybe TRBD2 (5 bases). The germline V gene encodes CDR1 SGHDN and CDR2 FVKESK. The CDR3 covers 14 residues. V lost 2 bases, J lost 5 bases, and 13 bases lay in between. CDR3 coding DNA: TGTGCCAGCAGCCAACGGGGTAAAGGGCACGAGCAGTACTTC. Translating it yields CASSQRGKGHEQYF.

V gene TRBV14 combines with J gene TRBJ2-4, with 9 positions matching TRBD1. Germline CDR1 and CDR2: SGHDN and FVKESK. V trimming: 4 bases; J trimming: 8 bases; junction bases outside the gene matches: 6. This CDR3 spans 14 amino acids. DNA of the CDR3: TGTGCCAGCAGCCCCCGGGACAGGGAACACATTCAGTACTTC. It specifies CASSPRDREHIQYF.

The V call is TRBV18, the J call TRBJ2-7, with unresolved D. The CDR3 loop spans 11 amino acids. Germline CDR1 and CDR2: KGHSH and LQKENI. V lost 3 bases and J 5 bases, leaving 5 bases between the germline ends. CDR3 sequence: CASSPQDEQYF. The CDR3 DNA follows: TGTGCCAGCTCACCGCAGGACGAGCAGTACTTC.

The V gene is TRBV5-5, the J gene TRBJ2-6; the D gene is possibly TRBD1 (5 bases). Between the trimmed V and J ends, which lost 0 bases and 4 bases, there was a span of 14 bases. The V gene's germline CDR1 is SGHKS and CDR2 YYEKEE (reference sequence). The CDR3 sequence is 17 residues long. CDR3 in amino acids: CASSLGPRVSGANVLTF. CDR3 sequence (DNA): TGTGCCAGCAGCTTGGGACCCAGGGTGTCGGGGGCCAACGTCCTGACTTTC.

The chain is built from TRBV10-3 and TRBJ1-1; no definite D call. This CDR3 region has 15 residues. Germline loops: CDR1 ENHRY, CDR2 SYGVKD. V was shortened by 3 bases and J by 4 bases, with 15 bases between the two germline ends. Here the CDR3 reads CAISESWGEGTEAFF. CDR3 coding DNA: TGTGCCATCAGTGAATCTTGGGGTGAGGGCACTGAAGCTTTCTTT.

V is TRBV20-1 and J is TRBJ1-2; the D gene is possibly TRBD1 (6 bases). Trimming removed 6 bases from V and 3 bases from J, with 8 bases in between. CDR3 length: 11 amino acids. Germline values: CDR1 DFQATT, CDR2 SNEGSKA (reference sequence). The CDR3 nucleotides read TGCAGTGCCAGGGGTGACTATGGCTACACCTTC. It is translated as CSARGDYGYTF.

V and J are TRBV11-3 and TRBJ2-1; 8 bases are shared with TRBD2. Germline V gene data show CDR1 as SGHNT and CDR2 as YENEEA. The V gene end was trimmed by 4 bases and the J gene end by 5 bases; junction bases not matched to a gene: 7. This CDR3 is built from 15 residues. The CDR3 nucleotides are TGTGCCAGCAGCTCCAGCGGGAGCTTAAACAATGAGCAGTTCTTC. Amino acid sequence: CASSSSGSLNNEQFF.

The CDR3 reads CASSLSGQYPYNEQFF. The CDR3 DNA reads as TGTGCCAGCAGTTTATCGGGGCAGTATCCCTACAATGAGCAGTTCTTC. The genes are TRBV27 and TRBJ2-1; TRBD1 might be the D (5 bases). The CDR3 sequence is 16 residues long. Germline CDR1 MNHEY, CDR2 SMNVEV (reference sequence). The V end lost 0 bases, the J end lost 2 bases, and 11 bases lay between the germline ends.

V is TRBV6-5 and J is TRBJ1-6; D call uncertain. V was pared by 6 bases and J by 5 bases, with 11 bases between. Germline V gene data show CDR1 as MNHEY and CDR2 as SVGAGI. This CDR3 region has 14 residues. The CDR3 loop is CASRVLSNNSPLHF. CDR3 DNA: TGTGCCAGCAGGGTCCTAAGTAATAATTCACCCCTCCACTTT.

This chain uses TRBV7-9 with TRBJ2-2, with 10 bases lining up with TRBD2. V lost 0 bases to trimming and J lost 6 bases; unmatched junction nucleotides: 4. The CDR3 spans 16 residues. CDR1 and CDR2 from the germline V gene are SEHNR and FQNEAQ (reference sequence). The CDR3 region is CASSLAPAGGAGELFF. CDR3 bases: TGTGCCAGCAGCTTAGCCCCAGCGGGGGGGGCCGGGGAGCTGTTTTTT.

This sequence joins TRBV7-2 and TRBJ2-7; a possible D gene is TRBD2 (6 bases). This CDR3 comprises 16 residues. Trimming removed 2 bases from V and 7 bases from J, with 21 bases in between. Germline V CDR1 and CDR2: SGHTA, FQGNSA. CDR3 region: CASSLNGGVGVGEQYF. The CDR3 DNA reads TGTGCCAGCAGCTTAAATGGCGGGGTCGGCGTTGGGGAGCAGTACTTC. Looking up the rest from reference TRBV7-2 and TRBJ2-7 gives the full variable domain: GAGVSQSPSNKVTEKGKDVELRCDPISGHTALYWYRQSLGQGLEFLIYFQGNSAPDKSGLPSDRFSAERTGGSVSTLTIQRTQQEDSAVYLCASSLNGGVGVGEQYFGPGTRLTVT.

The gene calls are TRBV7-9 and TRBJ2-7, with 8 bases that match TRBD1. Germline trimming cut 2 bases from V and 6 bases from J; bases unmatched to any gene: 6. The CDR3 covers 14 residues. Germline V CDR1 and CDR2: SEHNR, FQNEAQ (reference sequence). The CDR3 DNA is TGTGCCAGCAGCTTAAGGACAGGGATTAGCGAGCAGTACTTC. Translating it yields CASSLRTGISEQYF.

This clone was recorded once. This chain uses TRBV19 with TRBJ2-7; 9 bases align to TRBD1. Germline values: CDR1 LNHDA, CDR2 SQIVND (reference sequence). The ends lost 3 bases at V and 7 bases at J; junction bases unmatched: 4. The CDR3 has 13 amino acids. CDR3 protein: CASSIQDRGEQYF. CDR3 bases: TGTGCCAGTAGTATCCAAGACAGGGGGGAGCAGTACTTC.

The V call is TRBV5-1, the J call TRBJ2-3; D possibly corresponds to TRBD2 (6 bases). This CDR3 is built from 16 residues. The V gene lost 0 bases and the J gene lost 3 bases, with 14 bases spanning the gap. Germline V gives CDR1 SGHRS, CDR2 YFSETQ. The CDR3 region has the DNA TGCGCCAGCAGCTTGGGGGACGGGAGTAGAACAGATACGCAGTATTTT. Translating it yields CASSLGDGSRTDTQYF.

This clone was observed once. This chain links TRBV10-3 with TRBJ2-3, with D tentatively TRBD2 (5 bases). The CDR3 is made up of 16 amino acids. V shed 4 bases and J shed 0 bases, with 14 bases lying between them. CDR1 and CDR2 from the germline V gene are ENHRY and SYGVKD. The CDR3 DNA follows: TGTGCCATCAGTGCTTCGGGATATACTAGCACAGATACGCAGTATTTT. Its protein is CAISASGYTSTDTQYF.

The genes are TRBV19 and TRBJ1-5; TRBD1 agrees at 8 bases. CDR3 size: 17 residues. The V and J ends lost 7 bases and 5 bases, in that order; junction bases with no gene match: 16. Germline-derived CDR1 and CDR2 are LNHDA and SQIVND (reference sequence). DNA of the CDR3: TGTGCCAGTACCCCAAAGGCCACAGGGGGAATATATCAGCCCCAGCATTTT. It codes for CASTPKATGGIYQPQHF.

V and J are TRBV10-2 and TRBJ2-7, with 13 nucleotides matching TRBD2. Germline-derived CDR1 and CDR2 are WSHSY and SAAADI. V dropped 2 bases and J dropped 1; count of bases not matched to a gene: 14. This CDR3 is 20 amino acids long. The CDR3 here is CASSETTGLAGKRGSYEQYF. As DNA, the CDR3 is TGCGCCAGCAGTGAGACCACGGGACTAGCGGGAAAAAGGGGGTCCTACGAGCAGTACTTC.

The chain uses TRBV7-2 and TRBJ2-4; TRBD2 agrees at 8 bases. Trimming cost V 5 bases and J 7 bases; bases outside gene matches: 7. The CDR3 extends over 14 amino acids. Looked up from germline, CDR1 is SGHTA and CDR2 is FQGNSA. The CDR3 nucleotides read TGTGCCAGCAGCCTGTCGAGCGGGAGTAACATTCAGTACTTC. This translates into CASSLSSGSNIQYF.

This chain joins TRBV5-1 and TRBJ1-3; TRBD1 agrees at 7 bases. Germline V CDR1 and CDR2: SGHRS, YFSETQ. The trim removed 0 bases at V and 1 base at J, leaving 7 bases unmatched. The CDR3 is made up of 17 amino acids. The CDR3, as DNA: TGCGCCAGCAGCTTGGAAGCAGGGGGATATTCTGGAAACACCATATATTTT. It is translated as CASSLEAGGYSGNTIYF.

This clone was seen a handful of times. V is TRBV10-3 and J is TRBJ1-1, with D possibly matching TRBD1 (6 bases). CDR3 size: 14 residues. Germline V gives CDR1 ENHRY, CDR2 SYGVKD. The V end lost 3 bases, the J end lost 4 bases, and 12 bases lay between the germline ends. The CDR3 loop reads CAISEAGGGTEAFF. The CDR3 DNA reads as TGTGCCATCAGTGAAGCGGGGGGCGGCACTGAAGCTTTCTTT.

V is TRBV30 and J is TRBJ2-5; TRBD1 aligns across 10 bases. CDR1 GTSNPN and CDR2 SVGIG come from the germline V gene (reference sequence). The J segment lost 5 bases and the V segment lost 2 bases, leaving 5 bases of the junction unmatched. The CDR3 consists of 14 residues. CDR3 nucleotides: TGTGCCTGGAGTAAAACGACAGGGGGCGAGACCCAGTACTTC. Its translation is CAWSKTTGGETQYF.

J is TRBJ2-3 and V is TRBV12-5; D unresolved. Germline-derived CDR1 and CDR2 are LGHNT and FRNRAP. The CDR3 contains 11 residues. V was trimmed by 3 bases and J by 7 bases, leaving 5 bases between them. Here the CDR3 reads CASGFYNTQYF. As DNA, the CDR3 is TGTGCTAGTGGTTTTTATAATACGCAGTATTTT. The full variable domain, with the rest looked up from reference TRBV12-5 and TRBJ2-3, is DARVTQTPRHKVTEMGQEVTMRCQPILGHNTVFWYRQTMMQGLELLAYFRNRAPLDDSGMPKDRFSAEMPDATLATLKIQPSEPRDSAVYFCASGFYNTQYFGPGTRLTVL.

The chain recombines TRBV5-6 with TRBJ2-7; a possible D gene is TRBD2 (6 bases). V lost 7 bases to trimming and J lost 3 bases, with 17 bases between them. Germline assignment: CDR1 SGHDT and CDR2 YYEEEE. The CDR3 sequence is 14 residues long. DNA for the CDR3: TGTGCCAGCCGGAGGAGTGGAGGGAACTACGAGCAGTACTTC. This encodes CASRRSGGNYEQYF.

The chain has TRBV18 and TRBJ2-7; D not resolved. Germline V CDR1 and CDR2: KGHSH, LQKENI. The CDR3 sequence is 13 residues long. V was trimmed by 5 bases and J by 6 bases, leaving 14 bases between them. The CDR3 region is CASSTTVSLEQYF. CDR3 coding DNA: TGTGCCAGCTCAACCACAGTCTCACTCGAGCAGTACTTC.

This clone came up once. V gene TRBV7-9 combines with J gene TRBJ2-1, with 7 bases matching TRBD2. This CDR3 contains 15 residues. The junction had 6 bases not matched to a gene; V was cut back by 1 base and J by 6 bases. Germline-derived CDR1 and CDR2 are SEHNR and FQNEAQ (reference sequence). Written as DNA, the CDR3 is TGTGCCAGCAGCTTAGGTGGCGGGAGCATCAATGAGCAGTTCTTC. Translation gives CASSLGGGSINEQFF.

CDR3 bases: TGTGCCAGAAATCCTAGCGGGAGGGCCCGAACGACCTACGAGCAGTACTTC. Its protein product is CARNPSGRARTTYEQYF. This chain joins TRBV19 and TRBJ2-7; 12 nucleotides line up with TRBD2. The junction had 14 bases not matched to a gene; V was cut back by 9 bases and J by 2 bases. CDR1 and CDR2 from the germline V gene are LNHDA and SQIVND (reference sequence). The CDR3 covers 17 residues. The full variable domain, with the rest looked up from reference TRBV19 and TRBJ2-7, is DGGITQSPKYLFRKEGQNVTLSCEQNLNHDAMYWYRQDPGQGLRLIYYSQIVNDFQKGDIAEGYSVSREKKESFPLTVTSAQKNPTAFYLCARNPSGRARTTYEQYFGPGTRLTVT.